A single sample is the source of the 4 T cell receptor beta chains below, sequenced in a study of T cells in localized non-small cell lung cancer. Data came from immunoSEQ multiplex PCR; TCRdb stores just in-frame clones and leaves some out. Of 25,000 to 35,000 clones detected, roughly nine tenths appear once; the ten largest clones hold approximately 6%. Here the sequenced sample was PBMCs, taken before any cancer treatment. These receptors all stem from a man between 40 and 75 years old with stage II lung adenocarcinoma.

This clone was recorded a few times. V usage is TRBV7-2 and J usage is TRBJ2-7, with D tentatively TRBD1 or TRBD2 (5 bases each). Trimming took 1 base from V and 3 from J, leaving 13 bases between them. CDR1 SGHTA and CDR2 FQGNSA come from the germline V gene. This CDR3 region has 15 residues. CDR3 sequence reads: CASSLVGRQNYEQYF. In DNA form, the CDR3 reads TGTGCCAGCAGCTTAGTGGGACGGCAGAACTACGAGCAGTACTTC.

This chain joins TRBV4-2 and TRBJ2-5; 11 nucleotides match TRBD2. CDR1 and CDR2 (germline): LGHNA, YNFKEQ. The CDR3 is 16 residues long. V lost 1 base to trimming and J lost 1 base; unmatched junction nucleotides: 2. The CDR3: CASSQGTSGSQETQYF. The DNA of the CDR3 is TGTGCCAGCAGCCAAGGGACTAGCGGGTCCCAAGAGACCCAGTACTTC.

The V and J genes are TRBV9 and TRBJ2-7; perhaps TRBD2 as D (6 bases). Germline-derived CDR1 and CDR2 are SGDLS and YYNGEE. Trimming took 4 bases from V and 2 from J, leaving 13 bases between them. The CDR3 consists of 14 residues. CDR3 DNA sequence: TGTGCCAGCAGCTTAGGTGGCGGGACCTACGAGCAGTACTTC. It yields the protein CASSLGGGTYEQYF.

V is TRBV11-2 and J is TRBJ2-7; 9 nucleotides align to TRBD2. This CDR3 has 15 residues. Germline loops: CDR1 SGHAT, CDR2 FQNNGV. Trimming at V came to 5 bases and at J to 0 bases, leaving 5 bases not matched to a gene. CDR3 sequence reads: CASSPSGGSSYEQYF. CDR3 bases: TGTGCCAGCAGCCCGAGCGGGGGGAGCTCCTACGAGCAGTACTTC.